This paragraph covers one TCR beta chain sequence. What it binds is not known. Libraries were prepared by immunoSEQ multiplex PCR; TCRdb keeps only in-frame clonotypes and omits some of them. The table records some 49,000 clones, roughly nine tenths of them present only once. This entry is derived from a study of cytomegalovirus exposure and HLA in healthy donors. Findings and caveats of the study: In vitro confirmation showed three CMV-associated chains to be CMV antigen specific. The study labeled 150 to 200 TCR beta chains cytomegalovirus-associated.

The CDR3 is 15 amino acids. The V end lost 1 base, the J end lost 4 bases, and 13 bases lay between the germline ends. From germline, CDR1 is SGDLS and CDR2 YYNGEE. The donors formed part of the roughly 120-subject validation cohort, distinct from the roughly 700-subject first cohort. The material sequenced was PBMCs. The chain employs TRBV9 and TRBJ2-3; weak D call: TRBD1 (6 bases). The clonotype was recovered from a man between 18 and 35 years old in good health and CMV-seronegative. CDR3 protein: CASSVQGKGADTQYF. The DNA for the CDR3 is TGTGCCAGCAGCGTACAGGGGAAGGGGGCAGATACGCAGTATTTT.